This T cell receptor (beta chain) was identified in a study of T cell changes during pregnancy in multiple sclerosis (dated by TCRdb to between 2019 and 2020). In the study overall: The study examined how the T cell repertoire changed over the course of pregnancy in women with multiple sclerosis.

With respect to this clone: Its antigen remains undetermined. No clone much larger than this one lies a single base away; base qualities are absent.

Taken from the germline V gene (reference sequence), the CDR1 and CDR2 loops are LNHDA and SQIVND. From the cysteine through the phenylalanine, the CDR3 covers 15 amino acids. Just the 45-base CDR3 DNA is kept, in frame starting at base 1. The trim is 2 bases for V and 6 bases for J, with a gap of 14 bases between the germline ends. To prepare the library, the immunoSEQ multiplex PCR assay was applied. Here the immuneACCESS table is served through TCRdb, limited to in-frame sequences with V and J called. Missing clones are a known gap in these copies; in checked studies unresolved V genes cover under half, and the rest lacks a known reason. Present in this sample are roughly 28,000 clones, 80% to 95% of which were seen just once. In total, the top ten clones hold approximately 6.2% of the sample.

This clonotype originated in a female donor with multiple sclerosis, enrolled in a pregnancy study. The sample consisted of CD8+ T cells from peripheral blood mononuclear cells, taken before pregnancy. The chain joins TRBV19 to TRBJ2-4; the D gene is perhaps TRBD2, from 7 matching bases. The CDR3: CASSIWGGLGNIQYF. The DNA reads as follows: TGTGCCAGTAGTATATGGGGGGGCTTGGGAAACATTCAGTACTTC.